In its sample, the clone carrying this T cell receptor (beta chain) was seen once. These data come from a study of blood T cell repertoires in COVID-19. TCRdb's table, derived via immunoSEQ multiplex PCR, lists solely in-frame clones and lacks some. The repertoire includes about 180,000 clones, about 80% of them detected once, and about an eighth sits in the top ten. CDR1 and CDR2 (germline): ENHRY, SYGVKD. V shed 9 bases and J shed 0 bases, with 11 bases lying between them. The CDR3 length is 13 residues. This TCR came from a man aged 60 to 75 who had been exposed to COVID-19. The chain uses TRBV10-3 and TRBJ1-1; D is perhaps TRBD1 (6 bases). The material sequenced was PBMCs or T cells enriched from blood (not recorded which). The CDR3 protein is CAITTGMNTEAFF. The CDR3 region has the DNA TGTGCCATAACGACAGGTATGAACACTGAAGCTTTCTTT.